This T cell receptor (beta chain) was identified in a study of post-analysis software for immune sequencing data. As for the study in general: Relapsing-remitting, secondary progressive and progressive-relapsing multiple sclerosis were all included among the disease courses.

Carried by the TCR beta cDNA libraries were unique molecular identifiers. T cells numbering about 1 to 10 million gave rise to 500,000 to 600,000 cDNA molecules. TCRdb called the PCR reads again in MiXCR, with one record for every CDR3 protein. The sample has about 560,000 distinct CDR3 sequences, 40% to 50% seen once. General observations from the study: The authors found that F measure strongly co-clustered same-batch samples. Controls had lower frequencies than patients of five TRBV segments, which included TRBV5-6, TRBV5-1 and TRBV20-1. Those with multiple sclerosis, the patient group, showed significantly lower normalized Chao1 diversity than controls.

This clonotype was detected only a few times. What it recognizes is unknown. There are 15 residues in the CDR3. CDR1 and CDR2 (germline): SQVTM, ANQGSEA. Deletions cut 3 bases from V and 4 bases from J, with 16 bases between. Sequencing input: blood. This chain joins TRBV29-1 and TRBJ2-1; either TRBD1 or TRBD2 may supply D (5 bases each). This clonotype originated in a girl aged 5-17 years with multiple sclerosis. CDR3 sequence: CSVDWDPKRYNEQFF. CDR3 nucleotide sequence: TGCAGCGTTGACTGGGACCCTAAACGGTACAATGAGCAGTTCTTC.